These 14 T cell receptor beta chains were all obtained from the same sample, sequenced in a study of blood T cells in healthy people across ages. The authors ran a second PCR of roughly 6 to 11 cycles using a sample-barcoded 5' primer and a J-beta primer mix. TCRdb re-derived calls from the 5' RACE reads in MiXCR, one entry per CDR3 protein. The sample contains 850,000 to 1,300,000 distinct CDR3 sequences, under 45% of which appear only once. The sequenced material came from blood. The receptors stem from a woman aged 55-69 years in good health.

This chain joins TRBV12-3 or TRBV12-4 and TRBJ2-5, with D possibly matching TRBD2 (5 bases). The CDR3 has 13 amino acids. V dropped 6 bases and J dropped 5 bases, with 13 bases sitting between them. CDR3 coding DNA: TGTGCCAGCAGGTGGGCTAGCAGCGAGACCCAGTACTTC. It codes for CASRWASSETQYF.

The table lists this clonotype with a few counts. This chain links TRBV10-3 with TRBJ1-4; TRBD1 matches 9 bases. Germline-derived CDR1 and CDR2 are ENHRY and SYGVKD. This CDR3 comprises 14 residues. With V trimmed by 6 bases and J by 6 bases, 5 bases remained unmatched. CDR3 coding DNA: TGTGCCATCAGACGGGACAGGGCAGATGAAAAACTGTTTTTT. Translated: CAIRRDRADEKLFF.

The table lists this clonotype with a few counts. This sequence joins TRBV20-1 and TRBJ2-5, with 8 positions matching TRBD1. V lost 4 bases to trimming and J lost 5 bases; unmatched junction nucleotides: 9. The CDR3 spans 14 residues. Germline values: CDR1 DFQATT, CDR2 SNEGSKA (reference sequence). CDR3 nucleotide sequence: TGCAGTGCTACCGGACAGGGTTATGACGAGACCCAGTACTTC. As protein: CSATGQGYDETQYF.

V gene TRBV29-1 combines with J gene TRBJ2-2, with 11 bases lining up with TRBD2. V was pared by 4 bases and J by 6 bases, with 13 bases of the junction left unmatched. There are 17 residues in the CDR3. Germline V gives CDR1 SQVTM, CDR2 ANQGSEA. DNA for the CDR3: TGCAGCGTTGGGGGCCTGAAACTAGCGGGAGTGGCCGGGGAGCTGTTTTTT. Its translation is CSVGGLKLAGVAGELFF.

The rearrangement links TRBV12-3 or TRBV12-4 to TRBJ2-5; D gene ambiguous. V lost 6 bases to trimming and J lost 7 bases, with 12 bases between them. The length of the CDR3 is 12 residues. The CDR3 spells CASSRALVTQYF. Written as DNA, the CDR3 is TGTGCCAGCAGCCGGGCATTGGTGACCCAGTACTTC.

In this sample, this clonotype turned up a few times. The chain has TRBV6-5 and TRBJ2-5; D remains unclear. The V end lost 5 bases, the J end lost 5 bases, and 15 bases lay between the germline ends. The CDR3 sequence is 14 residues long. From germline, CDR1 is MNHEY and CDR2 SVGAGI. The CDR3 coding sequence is TGTGCCAGCAGTACTTCAAGGAATGGGGAGACCCAGTACTTC. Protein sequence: CASSTSRNGETQYF.

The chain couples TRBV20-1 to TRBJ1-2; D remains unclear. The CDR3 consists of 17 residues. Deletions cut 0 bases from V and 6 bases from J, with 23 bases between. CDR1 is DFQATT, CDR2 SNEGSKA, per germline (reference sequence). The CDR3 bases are TGCAGTGCTAGAGATCTTTGGAAATTTGGCGGCGGCGATGGCTACACCTTC. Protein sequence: CSARDLWKFGGGDGYTF.

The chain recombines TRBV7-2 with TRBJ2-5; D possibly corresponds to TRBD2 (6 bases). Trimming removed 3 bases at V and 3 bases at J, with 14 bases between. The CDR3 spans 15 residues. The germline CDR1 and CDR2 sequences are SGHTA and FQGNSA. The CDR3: CASSFPEDYEETQYF. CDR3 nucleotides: TGTGCCAGCAGCTTTCCCGAGGACTACGAAGAGACCCAGTACTTC.

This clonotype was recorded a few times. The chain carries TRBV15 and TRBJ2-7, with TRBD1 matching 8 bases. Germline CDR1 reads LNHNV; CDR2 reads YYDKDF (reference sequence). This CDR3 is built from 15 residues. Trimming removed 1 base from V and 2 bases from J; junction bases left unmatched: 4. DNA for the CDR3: TGTGCCACCAGCAGAGCCCCGGGACAGGCCTACGAGCAGTACTTC. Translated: CATSRAPGQAYEQYF.

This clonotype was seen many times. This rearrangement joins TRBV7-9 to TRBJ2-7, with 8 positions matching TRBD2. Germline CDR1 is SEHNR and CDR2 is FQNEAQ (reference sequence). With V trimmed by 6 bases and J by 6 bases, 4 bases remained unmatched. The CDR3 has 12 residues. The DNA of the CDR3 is TGTGCCAGCAGTCGTACTAGCGGCGAGCAGTACTTC. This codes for CASSRTSGEQYF.

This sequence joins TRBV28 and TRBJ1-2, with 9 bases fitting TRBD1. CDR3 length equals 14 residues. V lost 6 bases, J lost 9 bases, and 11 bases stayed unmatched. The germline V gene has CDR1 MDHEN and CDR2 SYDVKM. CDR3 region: CASRPPGQGLSYTF. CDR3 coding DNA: TGTGCCAGCAGACCTCCGGGACAGGGATTGAGCTACACCTTC.

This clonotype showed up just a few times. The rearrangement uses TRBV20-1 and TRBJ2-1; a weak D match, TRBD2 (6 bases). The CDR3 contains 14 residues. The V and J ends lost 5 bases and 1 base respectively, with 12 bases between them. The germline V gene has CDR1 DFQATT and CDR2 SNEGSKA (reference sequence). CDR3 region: CSAEGLESYNEQFF. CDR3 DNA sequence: TGCAGTGCTGAGGGACTGGAGTCCTACAATGAGCAGTTCTTC.

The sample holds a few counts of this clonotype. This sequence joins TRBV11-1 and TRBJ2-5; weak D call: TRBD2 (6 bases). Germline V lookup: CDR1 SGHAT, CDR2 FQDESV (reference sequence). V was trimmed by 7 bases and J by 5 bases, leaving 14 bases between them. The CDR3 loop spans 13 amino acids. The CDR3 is CASTPEGEETQYF. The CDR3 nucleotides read TGTGCCAGCACCCCGGAGGGCGAGGAGACCCAGTACTTC.

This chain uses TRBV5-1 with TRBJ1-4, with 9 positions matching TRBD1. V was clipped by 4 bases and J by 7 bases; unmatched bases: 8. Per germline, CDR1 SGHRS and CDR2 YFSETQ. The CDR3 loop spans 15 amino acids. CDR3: CASSRGQGGVEKLFF. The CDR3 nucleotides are TGCGCCAGCAGCCGGGGACAGGGCGGTGTTGAAAAACTGTTTTTT.